One sample yielded the 16 T cell receptor beta chains listed below, sequenced in a study of blood T cell repertoires in COVID-19. Clones were sequenced by immunoSEQ multiplex PCR, and TCRdb holds only the in-frame ones, with some missing. Here the sample spans approximately 300,000 clones, around 90% being singletons. Material for sequencing was PBMCs or T cells enriched from blood (not recorded which). These receptors were taken from a man aged 55 to 70 who had recovered from COVID-19.

This chain links TRBV5-1 with TRBJ1-3; 9 nucleotides agree with TRBD1. Trimming cost V 3 bases and J 9 bases; bases outside gene matches: 10. CDR1 is SGHRS, CDR2 YFSETQ, per germline. This CDR3 has 15 amino acids. CDR3 nucleotide sequence: TGCGCCAGCAGCTCTACAGGGGGCTCTGAGGGCACCATATATTTT. It specifies CASSSTGGSEGTIYF.

V gene TRBV11-2 combines with J gene TRBJ2-1, with a tentative D call TRBD2 (5 bases). Germline V gene lookup returns CDR1 SGHAT and CDR2 FQNNGV. Trimming pared 5 bases from V and 4 bases from J, leaving 9 bases between. This CDR3 comprises 13 residues. The CDR3 protein is CASSGSAYNEQFF. CDR3 nucleotide sequence: TGTGCCAGCAGCGGGAGTGCATACAATGAGCAGTTCTTC.

The chain links TRBV5-1 to TRBJ2-3; 7 bases are shared with TRBD2. V was pared by 1 base and J by 5 bases, with 7 bases of the junction left unmatched. Germline assignment: CDR1 SGHRS and CDR2 YFSETQ. The CDR3 loop spans 15 amino acids. CDR3 region: CASSLSGGRLDTQYF. CDR3 nucleotide sequence: TGCGCCAGCAGCTTGTCGGGGGGTCGGCTAGATACGCAGTATTTT.

The chain joins TRBV28 to TRBJ1-5; the match to TRBD1 covers 10 bases. The V gene end was trimmed by 3 bases and the J gene end by 6 bases; junction bases not matched to a gene: 5. CDR1 and CDR2 (germline): MDHEN, SYDVKM. The CDR3 is 15 amino acids. In DNA form, the CDR3 reads TGTGCCAGCAGTTTCCCAGACAGGGGGCTTCAGCCCCAGCATTTT. Translated, it gives CASSFPDRGLQPQHF.

The CDR3, as DNA: TGTGCCACCAGTGATTTCCGAGATACGCAGTATTTT. This codes for CATSDFRDTQYF. This chain joins TRBV24-1 and TRBJ2-3; D unclear. This CDR3 is built from 12 residues. Trimming took 1 base from V and 5 from J, leaving 3 bases between them. Germline values: CDR1 KGHDR, CDR2 SFDVKD.

V gene TRBV19 combines with J gene TRBJ2-3; 7 positions match TRBD1. The trim removed 5 bases at V and 4 bases at J, leaving 9 bases unmatched. Germline V gives CDR1 LNHDA, CDR2 SQIVND (reference sequence). This CDR3 has 15 amino acids. Here the CDR3 reads CASSPGDSSADTQYF. The CDR3 nucleotides are TGTGCCAGTAGTCCCGGGGACAGTTCCGCAGATACGCAGTATTTT.

The J gene is TRBJ2-1, the V gene TRBV9, with 7 bases that match TRBD2. Trimming removed 0 bases from V and 4 bases from J; junction bases left unmatched: 4. Per the germline V gene, CDR1 is SGDLS and CDR2 is YYNGEE. CDR3 length equals 15 residues. CDR3 residues: CASSVVGGSYNEQFF. CDR3 DNA sequence: TGTGCCAGCAGCGTAGTCGGCGGGAGTTACAATGAGCAGTTCTTC.

This chain joins TRBV10-3 and TRBJ2-1, with 10 bases lining up with TRBD1. The CDR3 runs to 14 residues. Germline CDR1 and CDR2: ENHRY and SYGVKD. Trimming removed 6 bases from V and 7 bases from J; junction bases left unmatched: 6. The CDR3 nucleotides are TGTGCCATCAGGAGACAGGGGGCTGGTAATGAGCAGTTCTTC. As protein: CAIRRQGAGNEQFF.

V usage is TRBV27 and J usage is TRBJ2-7, with 8 nucleotides matching TRBD2. The CDR3 has 14 residues. The germline V gene encodes CDR1 MNHEY and CDR2 SMNVEV (reference sequence). The J segment lost 5 bases and the V segment lost 6 bases, leaving 9 bases of the junction unmatched. CDR3 in amino acids: CASRPQRESNEQYF. CDR3 sequence (DNA): TGTGCCAGCAGGCCCCAGCGGGAGAGCAACGAGCAGTACTTC.

The rearrangement uses TRBV3-1 (or the pseudogene TRBV3-2) and TRBJ2-1; D is unclear. This CDR3 contains 16 residues. Trimming took off 0 bases at V and 0 bases at J, with 9 bases between the two ends. Germline V CDR1 and CDR2: LGHDT, YNNKEL (reference sequence). This CDR3 is CASSQDLRSSYNEQFF. CDR3 nucleotide sequence: TGTGCCAGCAGCCAAGATCTGAGGAGCTCCTACAATGAGCAGTTCTTC.

The chain links TRBV11-2 to TRBJ2-2, with 12 bases that match TRBD1. V gave up 4 bases and J gave up 7 bases; unmatched junction bases: 4. The CDR3 length is 15 residues. Germline-derived CDR1 and CDR2 are SGHAT and FQNNGV. The CDR3 is CASSSGTGGGGELFF. DNA for the CDR3: TGTGCCAGCAGCTCCGGGACAGGGGGCGGCGGGGAGCTGTTTTTT.

The chain couples TRBV6-6 to TRBJ2-7, with 9 bases matching TRBD2. Losses at the gene ends were 5 bases for V and 0 bases for J; bases not matched to a gene: 5. Germline CDR1 is MNHNY and CDR2 is SVGAGI (reference sequence). The CDR3 is 15 amino acids. Here the CDR3 DNA reads TGTGCCAGCAGTCAGACTAGCGGTCTCTCCTACGAGCAGTACTTC. This translates into CASSQTSGLSYEQYF.

This chain joins TRBV9 and TRBJ2-4; D is uncertain. Germline V lookup: CDR1 SGDLS, CDR2 YYNGEE. Between the trimmed V and J ends, which lost 4 bases and 5 bases, there was a span of 10 bases. The length of the CDR3 is 13 residues. The CDR3: CASSQTVENIQYF. CDR3 in DNA: TGTGCCAGCAGCCAAACAGTGGAAAACATTCAGTACTTC.

This chain uses TRBV11-3 with TRBJ2-7; tentative D call: TRBD2 (5 bases). The V end was cut by 1 base, the J end by 3 bases, with 10 bases between. Germline CDR1 SGHNT, CDR2 YENEEA. This CDR3 spans 14 amino acids. The CDR3, as DNA: TGTGCCAGCAGCTTAGGAGGGAAAGGCTACGAGCAGTACTTC. Residues: CASSLGGKGYEQYF.

The gene calls are TRBV11-2 and TRBJ2-7; the D is unclear. Germline-derived CDR1 and CDR2 are SGHAT and FQNNGV. V was pared by 5 bases and J by 0 bases, with 5 bases between. The CDR3 is 12 residues long. This CDR3 reads CASSRSSYEQYF. Here the CDR3 DNA reads TGTGCCAGCAGCCGGAGCTCCTACGAGCAGTACTTC.

This clone came up a few times. This sequence joins TRBV12-3 or TRBV12-4 and TRBJ2-7, with D possibly TRBD2 on 6 matching bases. V was pared by 1 base and J by 6 bases, with 10 bases between. The CDR3 sequence is 13 residues long. Here the CDR3 DNA reads TGTGCCAGCAGTTTAGATGGCGGGGCCGAGCAGTACTTC. Translating it yields CASSLDGGAEQYF.